Listed here is a single T cell receptor (beta chain). The antigen remains unidentified. Only in-frame clones appear in the TCRdb table, and some are missing; sequencing was by immunoSEQ multiplex PCR. The sample consists of fewer than 1 million clones, 96% of them appearing once. This sample was taken from a study of shared clonotypes between healthy human individuals. At the level of the study: The people who gave samples were a couple of women and a few men aged 18 to 49. Whole-study results and caveats: Sharing across several donors was seen in 4% to 6.5% of naive CD4 clonotypes. Clonotypes shared by all four donors outscored non-shared clonotypes in generation probability.

Terminally differentiated effector memory CD45RA+ cells were left out of the naive CD8 fraction, which was CD45RO-negative and positively selected for CCR7. The V gene end was trimmed by 2 bases and the J gene end by 3 bases; junction bases not matched to a gene: 5. The CDR3 consists of 16 residues. The germline CDR1 and CDR2 sequences are MGHRA and YSYEKL. This chain connects TRBV4-1 to TRBJ2-7; TRBD2 aligns across 12 bases. Sequences were obtained from naive CD8+ T cells sorted from blood. The TCR sequence derives from a man between 25 and 39 years old in good health. The CDR3 nucleotides are TGCGCCAGCAGCCAATACCTAGCGGGAGGGAACTACGAGCAGTACTTC. This sequence encodes CASSQYLAGGNYEQYF.